The rows below give T cell receptor beta chains drawn from one sample of a study of blood T cell repertoires in COVID-19. Assay: immunoSEQ multiplex PCR; the TCRdb copy retains only in-frame clones and omits some. The sample has tens of thousands of clones, approximately 86% seen once. Sequenced material: peripheral blood. These receptors were taken from a man aged 50-59 years with acute or convalescent COVID-19. Each CDR3 is given with its conserved first and last residue. The D gene is left open where the match is weak. The size field is filled for only some rows; it gives once, few, many or a size class.

>NA|TRBJ1-6|TRBV10-2|TRBD1
CATRQGVINSPLHF
TGCGCCACACGACAGGGGGTAATTAATTCACCCCTCCACTTT
>many|TRBJ1-3|TRBV11-2|NA
CASSSGSGNTIYF
TGTGCCAGCAGCTCAGGGTCTGGAAACACCATATATTTT
>NA|TRBJ2-7|TRBV19|TRBD1
CASSFQGQGGEQYF
TGTGCCAGTAGTTTCCAGGGACAGGGGGGCGAGCAGTACTTC
>once|TRBJ1-1|TRBV5-4|NA
CASSLSRGNTEAFF
TGTGCCAGCAGCTTGAGCAGGGGGAACACTGAAGCTTTCTTT
>NA|TRBJ2-7|TRBV29-1|NA
CSVEDRDTGYF
TGCAGCGTTGAAGATCGGGACACCGGGTACTTC
>few|TRBJ1-1|TRBV2|NA
CASSEAQGKMIF
TGTGCCAGCAGTGAAGCACAGGGTAAAATGATCTTT
>NA|TRBJ2-4|TRBV10-3|TRBD1
CAISPGQGRTLAKNIQYF
TGTGCCATCAGTCCCGGACAGGGGAGAACGCTAGCCAAAAACATTCAGTACTTC
>few|TRBJ1-2|TRBV12-3/TRBV12-4|TRBD1
CASSWDSRGYTF
TGTGCCAGCAGCTGGGACAGTAGGGGCTACACCTTC
>few|TRBJ1-5|TRBV12-5|NA
CASGSGESGQPQHF
TGTGCTAGTGGTTCGGGGGAGAGTGGTCAGCCCCAGCATTTT
>NA|TRBJ2-6|TRBV7-3|TRBD1
CASSFGTGSGANVLTF
TGTGCCAGCAGCTTCGGGACAGGTTCTGGGGCCAACGTCCTGACTTTC
>NA|TRBJ2-3|TRBV6-4|NA
CASSEWRGTDTQYF
TGTGCCAGCAGTGAATGGCGGGGCACAGATACGCAGTATTTT
>NA|TRBJ2-1|TRBV4-1|TRBD2
CASSARAASGTQGDNEQFF
TGCGCCAGCAGCGCTCGCGCCGCTAGCGGGACCCAAGGGGACAATGAGCAGTTCTTC
>NA|TRBJ1-2|TRBV5-1|TRBD1
CASSPNRGEDYGYTF
TGCGCCAGCAGCCCGAACAGGGGCGAGGACTATGGCTACACCTTC
>NA|TRBJ1-4|TRBV18|TRBD1
CASSPPTGGGEKLFF
TGTGCCAGCTCACCTCCCACAGGGGGGGGTGAAAAACTGTTTTTT
>NA|TRBJ2-3|TRBV7-2|NA
CASSFYTDTQYF
TGTGCCAGCAGTTTCTACACAGATACGCAGTATTTT
>NA|TRBJ2-3|TRBV7-9|TRBD2
CASSLGLAMDTQYF
TGTGCCAGCAGCTTAGGACTAGCGATGGATACGCAGTATTTT
>NA|TRBJ2-3|TRBV3-1/TRBV3-2|NA
CASRPGTYSTDTQYF
TGTGCCAGCAGGCCCGGGACATATAGCACAGATACGCAGTATTTT
>NA|TRBJ1-4|TRBV18|NA
CASSSTANNEKLFF
TGTGCCAGCTCATCGACAGCCAACAATGAAAAACTGTTTTTT
>NA|TRBJ2-1|TRBV5-1|NA
CATHPGGTYNEQFF
TGCGCCACACACCCCGGCGGGACCTACAATGAGCAGTTCTTC
>once|TRBJ2-7|TRBV4-1|TRBD2
CASSQEGSGIDEQYF
TGCGCCAGCAGCCAAGAGGGAAGCGGGATCGACGAGCAGTACTTC
>NA|TRBJ2-7|TRBV27|NA
CASSLFAGYEQYF
TGTGCCAGCAGTTTATTCGCCGGCTACGAGCAGTACTTC
>NA|TRBJ2-5|TRBV6-1|TRBD2
CASSDRLAGGLQETQYF
TGTGCCAGCAGTGACCGACTAGCGGGGGGCTTACAAGAGACCCAGTACTTC
>NA|TRBJ1-3|TRBV6-5|NA
CASSYSHSNTIYF
TGTGCCAGCAGTTACTCCCACTCGAACACCATATATTTT
>NA|TRBJ1-5|TRBV28|NA
CASSISDSYHQPQHF
TGTGCCAGCAGTATATCCGACAGCTACCATCAGCCCCAGCATTTT
>NA|TRBJ2-5|TRBV19|NA
CASSIRRKETQYF
TGTGCCAGTAGTATACGGCGGAAAGAGACCCAGTACTTC
>NA|TRBJ2-5|TRBV5-1|TRBD2
CASGQGTNLAALTETQYF
TGCGCCAGCGGCCAAGGCACCAACCTAGCGGCCCTAACGGAGACCCAGTACTTC
>NA|TRBJ1-2|TRBV6-5|TRBD1
CASTWRGRDGYTF
TGTGCCAGCACTTGGAGGGGGCGGGATGGCTACACCTTC
>NA|TRBJ2-7|TRBV12-5|NA
CASGLVGVWEQYF
TGTGCTAGTGGTTTGGTCGGGGTGTGGGAGCAGTACTTC
>NA|TRBJ1-2|TRBV4-1|TRBD1
CASSQDLLLDPGQVPYGYTF
TGCGCCAGCAGCCAAGATCTTCTTCTAGATCCGGGACAGGTCCCCTATGGCTACACCTTC
>NA|TRBJ2-5|TRBV19|TRBD1
CASSSQGRETQYF
TGTGCCAGTAGTTCACAGGGGCGGGAGACCCAGTACTTC
>NA|TRBJ1-4|TRBV19|NA
CATRGVATNEKLFF
TGTGCCACACGGGGAGTTGCAACTAATGAAAAACTGTTTTTT
>NA|TRBJ1-2|TRBV19|TRBD1
CASSIQGANYGYTF
TGTGCCAGTAGTATTCAGGGGGCTAACTATGGCTACACCTTC
>NA|TRBJ2-2|TRBV6-4|NA
CASSATQDTGELFF
TGTGCCAGCAGTGCAACCCAGGACACCGGGGAGCTGTTTTTT
>NA|TRBJ2-1|TRBV5-6|TRBD1
CASSLFRTGGYNEQFF
TGTGCCAGCAGCTTGTTCAGGACAGGGGGCTACAATGAGCAGTTCTTC
>NA|TRBJ1-4|TRBV4-3|NA
CASSQEGGTNEKLFF
TGCGCCAGCAGCCAAGAGGGGGGGACTAATGAAAAACTGTTTTTT
>NA|TRBJ1-1|TRBV19|NA
CASSITRDTEAFF
TGTGCCAGTAGTATAACCCGGGACACTGAAGCTTTCTTT
>NA|TRBJ1-3|TRBV7-6|NA
CASSLGGRGSGNTIYF
TGTGCCAGCAGCTTAGGAGGCAGGGGAAGTGGAAACACCATATATTTT
>once|TRBJ2-3|TRBV12-3/TRBV12-4|NA
CASSFGGPDTQYF
TGTGCCAGCAGCTTTGGAGGGCCAGATACGCAGTATTTT
>NA|TRBJ2-7|TRBV3-1/TRBV3-2|TRBD2
CASKAGGHRTYEQYF
TGTGCCAGCAAGGCGGGGGGCCACAGGACCTACGAGCAGTACTTC
>NA|TRBJ2-1|TRBV12-3/TRBV12-4|NA
CASSLQDRGEQFF
TGTGCCAGCAGTTTACAGGACAGAGGCGAGCAGTTCTTC
>few|TRBJ1-2|TRBV30|NA
CAWRGLYREEGYGYTF
TGTGCCTGGAGGGGCCTTTACAGGGAAGAAGGATATGGCTACACCTTC
>NA|TRBJ2-7|TRBV18|NA
CASSPPGTPYEQYF
TGTGCCAGCTCACCACCTGGGACACCCTACGAGCAGTACTTC
>NA|TRBJ2-7|TRBV7-2|NA
CASSRTGVGVEQYF
TGTGCCAGCAGCAGAACGGGAGTTGGGGTCGAGCAGTACTTC
>NA|TRBJ2-3|TRBV19|NA
CASSIPGVDTQYF
TGTGCCAGTAGTATCCCAGGGGTAGATACGCAGTATTTT
>NA|TRBJ1-6|TRBV5-1|NA
CASSTGDTWNSPLHF
TGCGCCAGCAGCACGGGGGATACTTGGAATTCACCCCTCCACTTT
>NA|TRBJ2-4|TRBV5-4|NA
CASSPGGAGTVAKNIQYF
TGTGCCAGCAGCCCTGGAGGGGCGGGAACGGTAGCCAAAAACATTCAGTACTTC
>once|TRBJ1-5|TRBV6-5|NA
CASSYSSGASQPQHF
TGTGCCAGCAGTTACTCGTCAGGGGCAAGCCAGCCCCAGCATTTT
>few|TRBJ2-1|TRBV7-2|TRBD2
CASSLASGINEQFF
TGTGCCAGCAGCTTAGCTAGCGGGATCAATGAGCAGTTCTTC
>NA|TRBJ2-5|TRBV5-1|TRBD2
CASSQGLAGEPAQYF
TGCGCCAGCAGCCAGGGACTAGCGGGGGAACCGGCCCAGTACTTC
>NA|TRBJ2-1|TRBV4-3|TRBD1
CASSLQGAGEQFF
TGCGCCAGCAGCCTACAGGGGGCAGGTGAGCAGTTCTTC
>NA|TRBJ2-7|TRBV28|TRBD1
CASSPTGQGHYEQYF
TGTGCCAGCAGTCCGACTGGACAGGGTCACTACGAGCAGTACTTC
>NA|TRBJ1-3|TRBV7-9|NA
CASSLAGISGNTIYF
TGTGCCAGCAGCTTAGCCGGGATCTCTGGAAACACCATATATTTT
>NA|TRBJ1-2|TRBV9|TRBD1
CASSVRGQERSYGYTF
TGTGCCAGCAGCGTAAGAGGACAGGAGAGGAGTTATGGCTACACCTTC
>few|TRBJ2-3|TRBV19|NA
CASSIGTLRTDTQYF
TGTGCCAGTAGTATTGGGACACTGAGGACAGATACGCAGTATTTT
>NA|TRBJ2-7|TRBV6-5|NA
CASSSRGVYEQYF
TGTGCCAGCAGTTCCAGGGGAGTCTACGAGCAGTACTTC
>NA|TRBJ1-1|TRBV6-5|NA
CASSYGLGLPEAFF
TGTGCCAGCAGTTACGGACTGGGACTCCCTGAAGCTTTCTTT
>NA|TRBJ2-5|TRBV7-6|NA
CASSRVRTPQETQYF
TGTGCCAGCAGCCGGGTCCGGACACCACAAGAGACCCAGTACTTC
>NA|TRBJ1-2|TRBV28|NA
CASSPRGPGGYTF
TGTGCCAGCAGTCCGCGGGGGCCTGGAGGCTACACCTTC
>NA|TRBJ2-2|TRBV5-4|TRBD2
CASSPRAGGPAGELFF
TGTGCCAGCAGCCCGCGAGCGGGAGGGCCTGCCGGGGAGCTGTTTTTT
>NA|TRBJ2-5|TRBV12-3/TRBV12-4|NA
CASSFQSETQYF
TGTGCCAGCAGTTTCCAGTCGGAGACCCAGTACTTC